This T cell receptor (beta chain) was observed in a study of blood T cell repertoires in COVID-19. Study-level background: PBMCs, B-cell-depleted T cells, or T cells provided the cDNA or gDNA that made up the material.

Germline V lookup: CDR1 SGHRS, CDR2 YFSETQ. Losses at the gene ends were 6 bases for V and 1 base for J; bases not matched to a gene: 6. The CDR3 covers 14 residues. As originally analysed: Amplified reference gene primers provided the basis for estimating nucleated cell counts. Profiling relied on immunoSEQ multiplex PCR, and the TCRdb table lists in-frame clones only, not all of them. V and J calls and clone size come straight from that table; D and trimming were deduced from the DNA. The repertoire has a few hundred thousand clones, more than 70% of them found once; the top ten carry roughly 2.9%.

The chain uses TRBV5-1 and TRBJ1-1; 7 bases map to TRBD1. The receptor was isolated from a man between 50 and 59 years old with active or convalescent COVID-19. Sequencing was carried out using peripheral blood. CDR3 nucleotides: TGCGCCAGCAAATCGGGACAGTCGAACACTGAAGCTTTCTTT. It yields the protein CASKSGQSNTEAFF.